The clone carrying this T cell receptor (beta chain) was detected a few times. Its antigen remains unidentified. The CDR3 has 12 residues. Trimming cost V 8 bases and J 8 bases, with 12 bases left between them. Germline V lookup: CDR1 SEHNR, CDR2 FQNEAQ (reference sequence). Sequencing was performed with immunoSEQ multiplex PCR; in TCRdb, only in-frame clones are kept and a portion is missing. The data show 100,000 to 150,000 clones, more than 80% seen once. This sample is drawn from a study of T cell responses to AZD1222 COVID-19 vaccine. Findings of the study overall: Spike-specific TCR breadth and depth were elevated following two AZD1222 doses. Close to half of all spike-specific TCRs reportedly target regions of the variants that are unmutated. At study baseline, merely more than 5 AZD1222 recipients were seropositive.

The chain employs TRBV7-9 and TRBJ1-4; D may be TRBD1 (5 bases). This sequence originates from an adult who received the AZD1222 COVID-19 vaccine. Material: peripheral blood, obtained 28 days after the second AZD1222 dose. The CDR3, as DNA: TGTGCCAGCCTCGGGACTGCAGAAAAACTGTTTTTT. Protein: CASLGTAEKLFF.